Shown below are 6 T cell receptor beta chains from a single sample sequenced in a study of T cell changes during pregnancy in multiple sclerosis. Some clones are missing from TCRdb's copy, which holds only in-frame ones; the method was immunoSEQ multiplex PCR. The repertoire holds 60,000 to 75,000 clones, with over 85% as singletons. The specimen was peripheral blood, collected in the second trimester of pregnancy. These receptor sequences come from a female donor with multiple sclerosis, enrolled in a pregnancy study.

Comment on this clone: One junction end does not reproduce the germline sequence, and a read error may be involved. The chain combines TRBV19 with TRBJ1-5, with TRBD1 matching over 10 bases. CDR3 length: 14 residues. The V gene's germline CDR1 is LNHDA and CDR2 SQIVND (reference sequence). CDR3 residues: CASSTPGQGQPQHF. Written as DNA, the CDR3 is TGTGCCAGCAGTACTCCGGGACAGGGGCAGCCCCAGCATTTT. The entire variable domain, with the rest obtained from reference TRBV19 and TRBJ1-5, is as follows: DGGITQSPKYLFRKEGQNVTLSCEQNLNHDAMYWYRQDPGQGLRLIYYSQIVNDFQKGDIAEGYSVSREKKESFPLTVTSAQKNPTAFYLCASSTPGQGQPQHFGDGTRLSIL.

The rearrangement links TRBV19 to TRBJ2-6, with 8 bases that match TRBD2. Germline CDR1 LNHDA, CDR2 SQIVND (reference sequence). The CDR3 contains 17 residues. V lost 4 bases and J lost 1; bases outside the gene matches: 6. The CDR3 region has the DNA TGTGCCAGTAGTACCACTAGCGGTCCATCTGGGGCCAACGTCCTGACTTTC. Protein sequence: CASSTTSGPSGANVLTF.

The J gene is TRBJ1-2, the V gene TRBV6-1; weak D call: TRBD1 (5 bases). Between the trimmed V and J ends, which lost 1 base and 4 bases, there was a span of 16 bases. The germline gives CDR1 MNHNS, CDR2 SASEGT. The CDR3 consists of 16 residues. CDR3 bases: TGTGCCAGCAGTGAAGTTGGAGGGGCTGGTAGCTATGGCTACACCTTC. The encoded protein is CASSEVGGAGSYGYTF.

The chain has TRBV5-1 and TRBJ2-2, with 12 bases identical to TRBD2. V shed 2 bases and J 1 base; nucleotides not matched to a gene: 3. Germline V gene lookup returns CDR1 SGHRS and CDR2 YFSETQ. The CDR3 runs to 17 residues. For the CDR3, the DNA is TGCGCCAGCAGCTTCGGACTAGCGGGACTGAACACCGGGGAGCTGTTTTTT. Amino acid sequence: CASSFGLAGLNTGELFF.

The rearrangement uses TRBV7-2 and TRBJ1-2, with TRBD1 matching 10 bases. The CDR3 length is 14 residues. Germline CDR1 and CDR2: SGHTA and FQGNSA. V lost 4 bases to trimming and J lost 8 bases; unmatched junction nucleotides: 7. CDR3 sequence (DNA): TGTGCCAGCAGCTCGGACAGGGGGATTAGGGGCTACACCTTC. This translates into CASSSDRGIRGYTF.

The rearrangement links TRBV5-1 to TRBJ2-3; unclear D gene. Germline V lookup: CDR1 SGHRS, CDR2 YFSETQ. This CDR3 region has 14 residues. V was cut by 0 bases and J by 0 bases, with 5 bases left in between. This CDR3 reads CASSLETSTDTQYF. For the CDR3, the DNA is TGCGCCAGCAGCTTGGAGACTAGCACAGATACGCAGTATTTT. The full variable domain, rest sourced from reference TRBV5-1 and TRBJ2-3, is KAGVTQTPRYLIKTRGQQVTLSCSPISGHRSVSWYQQTPGQGLQFLFEYFSETQRNKGNFPGRFSGRQFSNSRSEMNVSTLELGDSALYLCASSLETSTDTQYFGPGTRLTVL.